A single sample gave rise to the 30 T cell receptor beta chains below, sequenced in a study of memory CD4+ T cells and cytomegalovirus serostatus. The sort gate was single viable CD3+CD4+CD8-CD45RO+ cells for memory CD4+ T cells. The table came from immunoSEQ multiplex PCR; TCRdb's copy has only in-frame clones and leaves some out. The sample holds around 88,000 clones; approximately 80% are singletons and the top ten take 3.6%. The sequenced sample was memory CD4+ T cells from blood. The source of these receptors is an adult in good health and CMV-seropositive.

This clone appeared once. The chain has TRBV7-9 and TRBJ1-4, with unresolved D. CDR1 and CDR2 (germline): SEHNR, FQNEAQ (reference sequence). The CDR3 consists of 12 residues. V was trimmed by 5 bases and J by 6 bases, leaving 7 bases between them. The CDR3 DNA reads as TGTGCCAGCAGCAGGGATCATGAAAAACTGTTTTTT. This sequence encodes CASSRDHEKLFF.

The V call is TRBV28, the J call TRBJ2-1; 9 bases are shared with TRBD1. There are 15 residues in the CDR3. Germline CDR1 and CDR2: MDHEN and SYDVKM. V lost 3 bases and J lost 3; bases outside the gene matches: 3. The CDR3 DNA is TGTGCCAGCAGTTTGGGGGGACAGGGCTACAATGAGCAGTTCTTC. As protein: CASSLGGQGYNEQFF.

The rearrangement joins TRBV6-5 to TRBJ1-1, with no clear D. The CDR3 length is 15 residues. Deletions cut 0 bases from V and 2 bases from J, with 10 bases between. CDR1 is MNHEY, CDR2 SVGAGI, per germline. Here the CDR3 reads CASSYSYSSNTEAFF. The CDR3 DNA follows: TGTGCCAGCAGTTACTCATACAGCTCCAACACTGAAGCTTTCTTT.

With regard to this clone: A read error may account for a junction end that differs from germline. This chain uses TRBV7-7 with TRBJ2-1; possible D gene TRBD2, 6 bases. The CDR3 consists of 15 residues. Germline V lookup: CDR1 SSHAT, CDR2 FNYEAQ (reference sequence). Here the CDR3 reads CASSPSSAKDNEQFF. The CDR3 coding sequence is TGTGCTAGCAGCCCATCTAGCGCGAAAGACAATGAGCAGTTCTTC.

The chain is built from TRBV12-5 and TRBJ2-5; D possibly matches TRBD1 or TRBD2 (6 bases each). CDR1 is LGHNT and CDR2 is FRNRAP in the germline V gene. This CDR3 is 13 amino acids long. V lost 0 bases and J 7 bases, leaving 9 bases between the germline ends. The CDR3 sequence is CASGLVGGGTQYF. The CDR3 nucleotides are TGTGCTAGTGGTTTGGTAGGGGGAGGGACCCAGTACTTC.

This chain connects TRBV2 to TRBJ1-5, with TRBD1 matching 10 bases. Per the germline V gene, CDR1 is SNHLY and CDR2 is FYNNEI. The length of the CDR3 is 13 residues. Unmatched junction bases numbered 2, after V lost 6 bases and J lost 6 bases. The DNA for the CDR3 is TGTGCCAGCAGGGGGACAGGGGCTCAGCCCCAGCATTTT. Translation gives CASRGTGAQPQHF. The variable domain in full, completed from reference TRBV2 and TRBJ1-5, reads EPEVTQTPSHQVTQMGQEVILRCVPISNHLYFYWYRQILGQKVEFLVSFYNNEISEKSEIFDDQFSVERPDGSNFTLKIRSTKLEDSAMYFCASRGTGAQPQHFGDGTRLSIL.

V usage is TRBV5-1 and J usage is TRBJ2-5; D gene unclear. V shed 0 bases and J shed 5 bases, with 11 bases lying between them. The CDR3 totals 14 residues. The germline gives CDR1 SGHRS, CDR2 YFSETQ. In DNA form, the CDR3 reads TGCGCCAGCAGCTTGGCAAGGAGTTTGGAGACCCAGTACTTC. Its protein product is CASSLARSLETQYF.

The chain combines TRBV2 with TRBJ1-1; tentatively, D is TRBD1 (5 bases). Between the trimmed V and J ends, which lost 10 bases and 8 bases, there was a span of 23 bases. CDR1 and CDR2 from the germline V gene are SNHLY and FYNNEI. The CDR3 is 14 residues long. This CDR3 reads CATSRGGRGGEAFF. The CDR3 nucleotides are TGTGCCACCTCCCGGGGGGGGAGAGGCGGGGAAGCTTTCTTT.

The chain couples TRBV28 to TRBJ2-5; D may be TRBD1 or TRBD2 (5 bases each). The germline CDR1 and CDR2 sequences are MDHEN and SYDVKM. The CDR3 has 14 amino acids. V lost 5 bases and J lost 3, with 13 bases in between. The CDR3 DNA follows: TGTGCCAGCAGTACGTACTGGGGGAAAGAGACCCAGTACTTC. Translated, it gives CASSTYWGKETQYF. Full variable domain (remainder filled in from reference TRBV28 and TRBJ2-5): DVKVTQSSRYLVKRTGEKVFLECVQDMDHENMFWYRQDPGLGLRLIYFSYDVKMKEKGDIPEGYSVSREKKERFSLILESASTNQTSMYLCASSTYWGKETQYFGPGTRLLVL.

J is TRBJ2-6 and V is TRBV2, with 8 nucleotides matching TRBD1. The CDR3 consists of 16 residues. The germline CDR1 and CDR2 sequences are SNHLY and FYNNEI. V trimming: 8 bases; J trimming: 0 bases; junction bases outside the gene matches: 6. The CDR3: CASGDRRHSGANVLTF. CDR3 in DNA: TGTGCCAGCGGGGACAGGCGACACTCTGGGGCCAACGTCCTGACTTTC.

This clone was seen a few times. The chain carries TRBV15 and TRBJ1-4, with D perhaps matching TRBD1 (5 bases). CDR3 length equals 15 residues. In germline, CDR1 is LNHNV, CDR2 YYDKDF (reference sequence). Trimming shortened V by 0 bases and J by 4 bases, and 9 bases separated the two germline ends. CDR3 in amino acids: CATSRDKGSNEKLFF. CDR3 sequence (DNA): TGTGCCACCAGCAGAGATAAGGGGAGTAATGAAAAACTGTTTTTT. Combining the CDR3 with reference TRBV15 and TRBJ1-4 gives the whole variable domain DAMVIQNPRYQVTQFGKPVTLSCSQTLNHNVMYWYQQKSSQAPKLLFHYYDKDFNNEADTPDNFQSRRPNTSFCFLDIRSPGLGDTAMYLCATSRDKGSNEKLFFGSGTQLSVL.

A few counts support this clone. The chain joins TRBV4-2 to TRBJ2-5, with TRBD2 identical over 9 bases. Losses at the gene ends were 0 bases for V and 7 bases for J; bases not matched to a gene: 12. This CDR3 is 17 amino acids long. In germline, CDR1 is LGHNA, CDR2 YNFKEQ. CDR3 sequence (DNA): TGTGCCAGCAGCCAAGATCGCGGTGGTTTAGCGGGAGTGACCCAGTACTTC. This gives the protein CASSQDRGGLAGVTQYF.

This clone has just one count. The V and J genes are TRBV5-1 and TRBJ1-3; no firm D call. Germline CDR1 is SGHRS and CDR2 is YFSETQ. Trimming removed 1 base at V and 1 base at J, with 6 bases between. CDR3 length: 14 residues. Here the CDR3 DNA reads TGCGCCAGCAGCTTGCTAGGGTCTGGAAACACCATATATTTT. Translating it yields CASSLLGSGNTIYF.

CDR3 amino acids: CASSPDNSGNTIYF. CDR3 bases: TGCGCCAGCAGCCCGGACAACTCTGGAAACACCATATATTTT. The chain carries TRBV5-1 and TRBJ1-3; tentatively, D is TRBD1 (5 bases). Germline values: CDR1 SGHRS, CDR2 YFSETQ. The CDR3 has 14 residues. Deletions cut 4 bases from V and 0 bases from J, with 8 bases between. Drawing the rest from reference TRBV5-1 and TRBJ1-3, the complete variable domain is KAGVTQTPRYLIKTRGQQVTLSCSPISGHRSVSWYQQTPGQGLQFLFEYFSETQRNKGNFPGRFSGRQFSNSRSEMNVSTLELGDSALYLCASSPDNSGNTIYFGEGSWLTVV.

Written as DNA, the CDR3 is TGCAGCGTTGTTTGGGCTACAGATACGCAGTATTTT. It specifies CSVVWATDTQYF. This rearrangement joins TRBV29-1 to TRBJ2-3; D is uncertain. V dropped 4 bases and J dropped 3 bases, with 8 bases sitting between them. The CDR3 extends over 12 amino acids. Germline V gene lookup returns CDR1 SQVTM and CDR2 ANQGSEA.

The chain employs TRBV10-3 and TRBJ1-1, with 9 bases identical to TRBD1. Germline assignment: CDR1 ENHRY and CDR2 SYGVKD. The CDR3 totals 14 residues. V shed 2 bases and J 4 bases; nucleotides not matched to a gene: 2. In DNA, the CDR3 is TGTGCCATCAGTGAGACAGGGGGCAGCACTGAAGCTTTCTTT. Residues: CAISETGGSTEAFF.

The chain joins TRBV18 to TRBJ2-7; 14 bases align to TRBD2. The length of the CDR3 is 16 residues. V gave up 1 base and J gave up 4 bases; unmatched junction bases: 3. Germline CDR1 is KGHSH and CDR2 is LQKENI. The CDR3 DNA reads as TGTGCCAGCTCACCACAGGGACTAGCGGGAGTTTACGAGCAGTACTTC. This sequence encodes CASSPQGLAGVYEQYF.

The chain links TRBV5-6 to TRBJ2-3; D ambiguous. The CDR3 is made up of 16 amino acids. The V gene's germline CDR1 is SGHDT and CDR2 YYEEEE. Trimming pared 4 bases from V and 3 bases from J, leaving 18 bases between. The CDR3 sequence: CASSLRAGPLTDTQYF. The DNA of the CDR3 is TGTGCCAGCAGCCTCAGAGCAGGACCTTTAACAGATACGCAGTATTTT.

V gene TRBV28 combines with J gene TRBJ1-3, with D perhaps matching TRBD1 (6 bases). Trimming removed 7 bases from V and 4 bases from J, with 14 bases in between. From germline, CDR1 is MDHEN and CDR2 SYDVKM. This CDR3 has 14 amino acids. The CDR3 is CASIAGTNGNTIYF. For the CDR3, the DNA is TGTGCCAGCATCGCCGGGACAAACGGAAACACCATATATTTT.

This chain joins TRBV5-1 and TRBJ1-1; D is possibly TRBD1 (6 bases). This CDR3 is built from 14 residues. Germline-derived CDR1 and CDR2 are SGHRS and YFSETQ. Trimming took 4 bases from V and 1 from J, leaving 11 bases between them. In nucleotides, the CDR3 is TGCGCCAGCAGCCCAGGGGTCCAGAACACTGAAGCTTTCTTT. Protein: CASSPGVQNTEAFF.

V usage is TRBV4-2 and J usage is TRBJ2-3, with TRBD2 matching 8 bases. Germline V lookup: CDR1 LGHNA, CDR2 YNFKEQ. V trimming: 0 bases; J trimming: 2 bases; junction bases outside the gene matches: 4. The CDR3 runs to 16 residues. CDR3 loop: CASSQDLAGFTDTQYF. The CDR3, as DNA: TGTGCCAGCAGCCAAGACTTAGCGGGATTCACAGATACGCAGTATTTT.

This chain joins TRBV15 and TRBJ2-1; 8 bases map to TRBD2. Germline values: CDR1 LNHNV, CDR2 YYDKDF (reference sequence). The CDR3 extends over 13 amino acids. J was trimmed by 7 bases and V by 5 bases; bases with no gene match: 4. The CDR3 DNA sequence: TGTGCCACCAGCCGGGGCGGGGGGAATGAGCAGTTCTTC. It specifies CATSRGGGNEQFF.

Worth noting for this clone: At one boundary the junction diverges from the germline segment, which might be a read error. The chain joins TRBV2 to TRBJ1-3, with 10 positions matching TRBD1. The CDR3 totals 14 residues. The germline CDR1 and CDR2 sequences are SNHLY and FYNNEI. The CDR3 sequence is CASSKAGQGNTIYF. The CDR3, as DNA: TGTGCCAGCAGTAAAGCGGGACAGGGGAACACCATATATTTT.

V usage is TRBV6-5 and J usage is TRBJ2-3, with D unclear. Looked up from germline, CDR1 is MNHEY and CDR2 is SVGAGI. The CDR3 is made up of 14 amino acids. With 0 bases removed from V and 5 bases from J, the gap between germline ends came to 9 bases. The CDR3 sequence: CASSYSIAGDTQYF. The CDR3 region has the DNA TGTGCCAGCAGTTACTCGATAGCAGGAGATACGCAGTATTTT.

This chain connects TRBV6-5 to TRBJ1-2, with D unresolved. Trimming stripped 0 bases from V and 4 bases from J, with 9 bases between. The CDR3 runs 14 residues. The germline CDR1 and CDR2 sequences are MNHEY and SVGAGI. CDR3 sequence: CASSYSPELYGYTF. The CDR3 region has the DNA TGTGCCAGCAGTTACTCTCCGGAACTCTATGGCTACACCTTC.

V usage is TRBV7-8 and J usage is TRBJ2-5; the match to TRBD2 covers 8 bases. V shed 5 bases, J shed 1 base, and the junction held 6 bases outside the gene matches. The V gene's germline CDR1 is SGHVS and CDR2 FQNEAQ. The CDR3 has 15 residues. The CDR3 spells CASSRGRIGQETQYF. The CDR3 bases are TGTGCCAGCAGCCGCGGGAGGATAGGCCAAGAGACCCAGTACTTC.

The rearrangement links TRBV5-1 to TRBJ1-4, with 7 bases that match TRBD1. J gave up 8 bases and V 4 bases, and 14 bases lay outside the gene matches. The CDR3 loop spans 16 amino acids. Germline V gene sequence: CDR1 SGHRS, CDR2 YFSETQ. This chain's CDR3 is CASSPYTQGEGEKLFF. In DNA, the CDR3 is TGCGCCAGCAGCCCCTATACGCAGGGGGAGGGGGAAAAACTGTTTTTT.

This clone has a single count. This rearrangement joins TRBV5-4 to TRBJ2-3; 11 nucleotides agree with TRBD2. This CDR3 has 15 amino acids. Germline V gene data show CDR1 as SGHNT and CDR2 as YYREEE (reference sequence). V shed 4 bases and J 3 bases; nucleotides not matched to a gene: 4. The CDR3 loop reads CASSNRLAGTDTQYF. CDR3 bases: TGTGCCAGCAGCAATCGACTAGCGGGGACAGATACGCAGTATTTT.

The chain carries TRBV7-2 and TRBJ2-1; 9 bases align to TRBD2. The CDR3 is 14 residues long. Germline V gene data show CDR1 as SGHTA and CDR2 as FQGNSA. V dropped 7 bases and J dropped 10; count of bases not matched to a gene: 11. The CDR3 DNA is TGTGCCAGCATAGCGGGAGCCAGGGCGGGGGAGCAGTTCTTC. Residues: CASIAGARAGEQFF.

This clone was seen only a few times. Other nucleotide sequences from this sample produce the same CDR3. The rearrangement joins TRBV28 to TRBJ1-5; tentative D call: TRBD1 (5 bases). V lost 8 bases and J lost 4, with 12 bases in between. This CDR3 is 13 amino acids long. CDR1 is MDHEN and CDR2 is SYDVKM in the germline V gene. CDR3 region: CASGREGNQPQHF. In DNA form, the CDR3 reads TGTGCCAGCGGCAGGGAGGGTAATCAGCCCCAGCATTTT.